A single sample is the source of the 8 T cell receptor beta chains below, sequenced in a study of monozygotic twins with inflammatory bowel disease. With the 5' RACE reads reprocessed, TCRdb shows one record per CDR3 protein and no DNA. Recorded here are over 90,000 distinct CDR3 sequences; the top ten clones represent 1.9%. Sequenced sample: blood. These receptors all come from a human donor with ulcerative colitis or Crohn's disease, or a healthy co-twin of an affected twin (not recorded which).

The genes are TRBV7-1 and TRBJ2-5; TCRdb designates TRBD2, a call that cannot be tested without DNA. TRBV7-1 is classed as an ORF, of uncertain function. The CDR3 spans 22 residues. The CDR3 here is CASRLGKPTGLAGGRVLETQYF.

CDR3 protein: CASSLHLRYEQYF. The chain recombines TRBV7-2 with TRBJ2-7. The CDR3 has 13 amino acids. Germline V gives CDR1 SGHTA, CDR2 FQGNSA.

The V gene is TRBV9, the J gene TRBJ2-5. The CDR3 spans 14 residues. Germline CDR1 is SGDLS and CDR2 is YYNGEE. The CDR3 sequence: CASSVEALQETQYF.

The chain joins TRBV19 to TRBJ2-1. CDR3 length: 11 amino acids. CDR1 and CDR2 (germline): LNHDA, SQIVND (reference sequence). The CDR3 sequence: CASSNYNEQFF.

The chain carries TRBV7-2 and TRBJ1-2; TCRdb picks TRBD1, but there is no DNA to check that call. The CDR3 sequence is 15 residues long. Germline V gene data show CDR1 as SGHTA and CDR2 as FQGNSA. This CDR3 is CASSNPDRSHYGYTF.

V gene TRBV18 combines with J gene TRBJ2-7; TCRdb reports TRBD1, a call that lacks DNA to check it against. The germline gives CDR1 KGHSH, CDR2 LQKENI. The CDR3 spans 15 residues. The CDR3 is CASSPMEVGQKEQYF.

The CDR3 loop is CSVASGSSYNEQFF. The rearrangement links TRBV29-1 to TRBJ2-1; the D call from TCRdb, TRBD2, cannot be confirmed without DNA. CDR1 and CDR2 from the germline V gene are SQVTM and ANQGSEA. This CDR3 spans 14 amino acids.

The chain's CDR3 is CASSWGVAYEQYF. The chain is built from TRBV27 and TRBJ2-7; TCRdb gives TRBD1 as the D gene, but with no DNA this cannot be confirmed. The CDR3 consists of 13 residues. Germline V gene data show CDR1 as MNHEY and CDR2 as SMNVEV (reference sequence).